Below are 20 T cell receptor beta chains sequenced from a single sample in a study of CD8+ T cells in alopecia areata. cDNA reverse transcribed from extracted RNA served as the sequencing template. Clones were sequenced by immunoSEQ multiplex PCR, and TCRdb holds only the in-frame ones, with some missing. The profile covers 150,000 to 200,000 clones, with about 70% appearing a single time and around 10% taken by the ten largest. Source: CD8+ T cells sorted from blood, taken at week 0. These receptors were taken from a human donor with alopecia areata.

V usage is TRBV27 and J usage is TRBJ1-4; D gene ambiguous. Trimming removed 4 bases from V and 6 bases from J, with 12 bases in between. The CDR3 contains 14 residues. CDR1 MNHEY and CDR2 SMNVEV come from the germline V gene (reference sequence). The CDR3 DNA sequence: TGTGCCAGCAGTTCGCCCGGGAGAGATGAAAAACTGTTTTTT. It is translated as CASSSPGRDEKLFF.

The rearrangement joins TRBV19 to TRBJ2-2, with 9 nucleotides matching TRBD1. Trimming at V came to 4 bases and at J to 6 bases, leaving 9 bases not matched to a gene. Germline loops: CDR1 LNHDA, CDR2 SQIVND (reference sequence). This CDR3 region has 16 residues. CDR3 region: CASSRWDRDFAGELFF. CDR3 nucleotides: TGTGCCAGTAGTAGGTGGGACAGGGACTTCGCCGGGGAGCTGTTTTTT.

The chain uses TRBV2 and TRBJ2-2; 7 nucleotides match TRBD1. After removal of 5 bases from V and 4 bases from J, the junction contained 7 bases not matched to a gene. In germline, CDR1 is SNHLY, CDR2 FYNNEI. CDR3 length: 15 amino acids. CDR3 protein: CASSRGQSVTGELFF. CDR3 DNA: TGTGCCAGCAGTCGGGGACAGTCAGTCACCGGGGAGCTGTTTTTT.

The genes are TRBV2 and TRBJ2-7; D call uncertain. The CDR3 length is 14 residues. The germline V gene encodes CDR1 SNHLY and CDR2 FYNNEI. Deletions cut 2 bases from V and 0 bases from J, with 8 bases between. The CDR3 coding sequence is TGTGCCAGCAGTGAATTGGGGATCTCCTACGAGCAGTACTTC. Translated: CASSELGISYEQYF.

The rearrangement joins TRBV10-3 to TRBJ1-1; D possibly corresponds to TRBD1 (6 bases). V was pared by 8 bases and J by 8 bases, with 12 bases between. Per germline, CDR1 ENHRY and CDR2 SYGVKD. The CDR3 has 11 amino acids. The CDR3 loop reads CAISGEKEAFF. The CDR3 nucleotides are TGTGCCATCTCAGGGGAGAAAGAAGCTTTCTTT.

The CDR3 DNA follows: TGTGCCAGCAGTGATCTCCCGGGCTACACCTTC. This encodes CASSDLPGYTF. The rearrangement joins TRBV6-1 to TRBJ1-2, with D unresolved. The CDR3 is 11 residues long. The V gene's germline CDR1 is MNHNS and CDR2 SASEGT. The V gene lost 3 bases and the J gene lost 8 bases, with 7 bases spanning the gap.

This chain links TRBV6-5 with TRBJ2-3, with 7 bases lining up with TRBD1. V lost 7 bases and J lost 8; bases outside the gene matches: 12. The germline V gene has CDR1 MNHEY and CDR2 SVGAGI. CDR3 length equals 14 residues. The CDR3 nucleotides are TGTGCCAGCACCACACGACAGGGACCAGCTACGCAGTATTTT. This codes for CASTTRQGPATQYF.

This sequence joins TRBV14 and TRBJ1-1; D gene unclear. V dropped 2 bases and J dropped 5 bases, with 9 bases sitting between them. Germline V gives CDR1 SGHDN, CDR2 FVKESK. This CDR3 comprises 13 residues. The DNA of the CDR3 is TGTGCCAGCAGCCAAATGGGAGGTACTGAAGCTTTCTTT. Translated: CASSQMGGTEAFF.

The chain links TRBV19 to TRBJ1-5; no definite D call. Germline values: CDR1 LNHDA, CDR2 SQIVND (reference sequence). The germline V and J ends were trimmed by 5 bases and 0 bases, with 8 bases remaining between them. The CDR3 runs to 14 residues. The CDR3 protein is CASSVSYSNQPQHF. CDR3 DNA: TGTGCCAGTAGTGTGTCGTATAGCAATCAGCCCCAGCATTTT.

V is TRBV25-1 and J is TRBJ1-5, with D possibly matching TRBD1 (5 bases). The germline CDR1 and CDR2 sequences are MGHDK and SYGVNS. Trimming took 4 bases from V and 1 from J, leaving 11 bases between them. This CDR3 region has 15 residues. In DNA, the CDR3 is TGTGCCAGCAGTGGGCCGGGGGAAAGCAATCAGCCCCAGCATTTT. Amino acids: CASSGPGESNQPQHF.

V usage is TRBV5-1 and J usage is TRBJ2-3, with TRBD1 as a possible D gene (5 bases). Deletions cut 1 base from V and 4 bases from J, with 19 bases between. The V gene's germline CDR1 is SGHRS and CDR2 YFSETQ. The CDR3 is 17 residues long. CDR3 region: CASSLRVGDRPPDTQYF. CDR3 nucleotide sequence: TGCGCCAGCAGCTTGCGTGTAGGCGACAGACCCCCAGATACGCAGTATTTT.

The chain links TRBV5-1 to TRBJ2-1; 9 nucleotides line up with TRBD1. Germline V gene lookup returns CDR1 SGHRS and CDR2 YFSETQ. J lost 5 bases, V lost 0 bases, and 6 bases had no gene match. The length of the CDR3 is 16 residues. CDR3 bases: TGCGCCAGCAGCTTGGAAACAGGGGGCTATAACAATGAGCAGTTCTTC. It specifies CASSLETGGYNNEQFF.

The chain recombines TRBV29-1 with TRBJ2-1; tentatively, D is TRBD1 (6 bases). CDR1 and CDR2 from the germline V gene are SQVTM and ANQGSEA. CDR3 length: 16 residues. V lost 2 bases, J lost 1 base, and 15 bases lay in between. The CDR3 region is CSVEKRKQGSYNEQFF. In DNA form, the CDR3 reads TGCAGCGTTGAAAAAAGGAAGCAGGGGTCCTACAATGAGCAGTTCTTC.

The rearrangement links TRBV19 to TRBJ2-7; D could derive from TRBD1 or TRBD2 (5 bases each). In germline, CDR1 is LNHDA, CDR2 SQIVND (reference sequence). The CDR3 is 15 residues long. The ends were cut back, 5 bases at V and 3 bases at J, with 17 bases in the middle. Written as DNA, the CDR3 is TGTGCCAGTAGTCCTCTGTCCAGGGAGAACTACGAGCAGTACTTC. Translating gives CASSPLSRENYEQYF.

This clone was picked up a small number of times. The rearrangement uses TRBV4-1 and TRBJ1-5; D unclear. Germline values: CDR1 MGHRA, CDR2 YSYEKL. The V gene lost 1 base and the J gene lost 6 bases, with 13 bases spanning the gap. CDR3 length equals 15 residues. CDR3 region: CASSQGRYGSQPQHF. In DNA, the CDR3 is TGCGCCAGCAGCCAAGGCAGGTACGGGAGTCAGCCCCAGCATTTT.

This chain connects TRBV30 to TRBJ2-1; 10 positions match TRBD1. V dropped 5 bases and J dropped 8; count of bases not matched to a gene: 3. The CDR3 is made up of 12 amino acids. CDR1 and CDR2 from the germline V gene are GTSNPN and SVGIG (reference sequence). The CDR3 region is CAWDGQGDEQFF. The CDR3 DNA reads as TGTGCCTGGGATGGACAGGGGGATGAGCAGTTCTTC.

The V gene is TRBV18, the J gene TRBJ2-5; the D gene is possibly TRBD1 (6 bases). V was cut by 3 bases and J by 3 bases, with 14 bases left in between. The CDR3 runs to 15 residues. Per the germline V gene, CDR1 is KGHSH and CDR2 is LQKENI. The CDR3 is CASSPLTGQEETQYF. Here the CDR3 DNA reads TGTGCCAGCTCACCCCTGACAGGACAAGAAGAGACCCAGTACTTC.

The chain has TRBV27 and TRBJ2-3; TRBD2 matches at 15 bases. Germline V gene data show CDR1 as MNHEY and CDR2 as SMNVEV (reference sequence). Unmatched junction bases numbered 7, after V lost 5 bases and J lost 1 base. The CDR3 consists of 18 residues. The CDR3 DNA is TGTGCCAGCAGTCCCGGACTAGCGGGGGGGCGTGGCACAGATACGCAGTATTTT. Protein: CASSPGLAGGRGTDTQYF.

V and J are TRBV6-6 and TRBJ2-7; no definite D call. Trimming took 5 bases from V and 4 from J, leaving 9 bases between them. This CDR3 contains 12 residues. The germline V gene encodes CDR1 MNHNY and CDR2 SVGAGI (reference sequence). CDR3 sequence: CASSISSYEQYF. DNA of the CDR3: TGTGCCAGCAGTATCTCATCTTACGAGCAGTACTTC.

This chain joins TRBV13 and TRBJ2-7; D unresolved. CDR3 length: 12 amino acids. CDR1 PRHDT and CDR2 FYEKMQ come from the germline V gene (reference sequence). V gave up 5 bases and J gave up 0 bases, with 5 bases separating them. CDR3 nucleotides: TGTGCCAGCAGCGAAACCTCCTACGAGCAGTACTTC. It is translated as CASSETSYEQYF.